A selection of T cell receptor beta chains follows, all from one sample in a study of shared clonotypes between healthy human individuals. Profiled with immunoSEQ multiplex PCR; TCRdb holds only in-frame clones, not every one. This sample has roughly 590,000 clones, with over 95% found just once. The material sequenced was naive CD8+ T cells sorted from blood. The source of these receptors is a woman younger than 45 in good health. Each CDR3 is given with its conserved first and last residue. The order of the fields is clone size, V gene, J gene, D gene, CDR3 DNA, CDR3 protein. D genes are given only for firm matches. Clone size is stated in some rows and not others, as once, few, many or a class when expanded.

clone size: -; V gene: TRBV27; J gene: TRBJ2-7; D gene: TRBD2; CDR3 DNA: TGTGCCAGCAGTTCATACCCGGCGGGAGGTCTCGCCCACGAGCAGTACTTC; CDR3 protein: CASSSYPAGGLAHEQYF
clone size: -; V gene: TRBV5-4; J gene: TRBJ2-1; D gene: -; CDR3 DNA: TGTGCCAGCAGCGAAGGACTGGGCTCCTACAATGAGCAGTTCTTC; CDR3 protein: CASSEGLGSYNEQFF
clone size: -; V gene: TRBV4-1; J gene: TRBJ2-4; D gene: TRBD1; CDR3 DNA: TGCGCCAGCAGCCAAGTCGTTCAGGGGGTTAGCTACTTC; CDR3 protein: CASSQVVQGVSYF
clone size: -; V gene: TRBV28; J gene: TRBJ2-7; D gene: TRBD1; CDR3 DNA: TGTGCCAGCAGTTTATGGGACAGGGAGACCTACGAGCAGTACTTC; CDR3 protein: CASSLWDRETYEQYF
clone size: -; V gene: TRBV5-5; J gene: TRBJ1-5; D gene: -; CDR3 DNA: TGTGCCAGCAGGCTCAATCAGCCCCAGCATTTT; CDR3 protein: CASRLNQPQHF
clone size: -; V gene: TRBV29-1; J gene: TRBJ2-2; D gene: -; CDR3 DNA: TGCAGCGTTGGAGGAACTAGCCGCTCGGGTACCGGGGAGCTGTTTTTT; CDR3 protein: CSVGGTSRSGTGELFF
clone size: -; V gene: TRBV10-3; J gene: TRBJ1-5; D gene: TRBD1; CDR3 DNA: TGTGCCTCACTCAGGGGGGATAGCAATCAGCCCCAGCATTTT; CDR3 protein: CASLRGDSNQPQHF
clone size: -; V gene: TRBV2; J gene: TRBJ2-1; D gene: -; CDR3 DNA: TGTGCCAGCTATTGGGACCCACAAGAGCAGTTCTTC; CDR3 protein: CASYWDPQEQFF
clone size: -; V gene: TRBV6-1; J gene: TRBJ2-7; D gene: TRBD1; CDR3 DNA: TGTGCCAGCAGTGAAAACTTCGGACAGGGGGCCTACGAGCAGTACTTC; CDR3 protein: CASSENFGQGAYEQYF
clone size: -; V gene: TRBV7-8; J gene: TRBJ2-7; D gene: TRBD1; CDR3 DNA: TGTGCCAGCAGCGTCCGGGACAGTCCCTACGAGCAGTACTTC; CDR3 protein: CASSVRDSPYEQYF
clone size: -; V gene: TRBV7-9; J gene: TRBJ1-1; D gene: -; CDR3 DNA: TGTGCCAGCAGCTTAGGGCGGGCAGGGATGAACACTGAAGCTTTCTTT; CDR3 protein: CASSLGRAGMNTEAFF
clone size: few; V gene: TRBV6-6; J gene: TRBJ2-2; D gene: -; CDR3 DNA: TGTGCCACCTTAAGTGAAAACACCGGGGAGCTGTTTTTT; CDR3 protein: CATLSENTGELFF
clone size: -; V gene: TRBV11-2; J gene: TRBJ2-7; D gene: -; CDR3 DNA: TGTGCCAGCAGCTACCTCTCCTACGAGCAGTACTTC; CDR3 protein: CASSYLSYEQYF
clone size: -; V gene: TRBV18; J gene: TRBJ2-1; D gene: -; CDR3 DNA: TGTGCCAGCTCACCACCTGCCGAGCAAACGATTTACAATGAGCAGTTCTTC; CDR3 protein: CASSPPAEQTIYNEQFF
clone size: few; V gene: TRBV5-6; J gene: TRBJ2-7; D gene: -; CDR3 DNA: TGTGCCAGCAGCTTGGGCTACGAGCAGTACTTC; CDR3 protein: CASSLGYEQYF
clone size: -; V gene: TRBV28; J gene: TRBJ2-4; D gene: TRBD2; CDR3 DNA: TGTGCCAGCAGTTTCCTAGCGGAGAACAAAAACATTCAGTACTTC; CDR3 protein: CASSFLAENKNIQYF
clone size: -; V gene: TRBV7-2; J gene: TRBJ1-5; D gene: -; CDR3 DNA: TGTGCCAGCAGCTACGGGACGAGCAATCAGCCCCAGCATTTT; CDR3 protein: CASSYGTSNQPQHF
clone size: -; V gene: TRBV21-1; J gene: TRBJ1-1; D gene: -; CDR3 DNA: TGTGCCAGCAGCAAAGAGGGGGTTCGGAACACTGAAGCTTTCTTT; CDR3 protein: CASSKEGVRNTEAFF
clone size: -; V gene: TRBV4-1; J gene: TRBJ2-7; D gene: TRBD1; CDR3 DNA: TGCGCCAGCAGCCTAAGACAGGGGAGCTCCTACGAGCAGTACTTC; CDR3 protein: CASSLRQGSSYEQYF
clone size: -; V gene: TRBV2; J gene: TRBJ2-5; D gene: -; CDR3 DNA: TGTGCCAGCAAGAGGGGACTCAATCTGGAGACCCAGTACTTC; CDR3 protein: CASKRGLNLETQYF
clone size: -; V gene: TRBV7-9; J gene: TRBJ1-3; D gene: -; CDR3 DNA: TGTGCCAGCAGTCTAGCGGTGGGGTCTAACACCATATATTTT; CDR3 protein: CASSLAVGSNTIYF
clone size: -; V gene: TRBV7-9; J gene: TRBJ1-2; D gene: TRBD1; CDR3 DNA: TGTGCCAGCAGCACAGGACAGGCGGTGCGGGGAGGCTACACCTTC; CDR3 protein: CASSTGQAVRGGYTF
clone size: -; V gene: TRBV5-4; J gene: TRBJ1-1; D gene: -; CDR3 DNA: TGTGCCAGCGGAGGGGGGGACACTGAAGCTTTCTTT; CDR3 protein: CASGGGDTEAFF
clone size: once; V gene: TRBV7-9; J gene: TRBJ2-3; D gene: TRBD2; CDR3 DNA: TGTGCCAGCAGCTTAGCGCTGGCTAGCGGGAGCACAGATACGCAGTATTTT; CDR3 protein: CASSLALASGSTDTQYF
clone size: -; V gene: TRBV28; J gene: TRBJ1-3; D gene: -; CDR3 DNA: TGTGCCAGCAGTTTAGGAAACACCATATATTTT; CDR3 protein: CASSLGNTIYF
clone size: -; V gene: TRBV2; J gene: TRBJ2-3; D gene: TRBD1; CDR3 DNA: TGTGCCAGCAGTGAAGCGCTTCTCTGGGACAGGGATATCACAGATACGCAGTATTTT; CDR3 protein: CASSEALLWDRDITDTQYF
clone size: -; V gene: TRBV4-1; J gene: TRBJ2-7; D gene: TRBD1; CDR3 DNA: TGCGCCAGCAGCGCCCGGACAGGGGATGACGCCTACGAGCAGTACTTC; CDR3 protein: CASSARTGDDAYEQYF
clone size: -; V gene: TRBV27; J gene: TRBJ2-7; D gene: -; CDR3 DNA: TGTGCCAGCAGTTTAACGGTGGTCTCCTACGAGCAGTACTTC; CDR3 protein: CASSLTVVSYEQYF
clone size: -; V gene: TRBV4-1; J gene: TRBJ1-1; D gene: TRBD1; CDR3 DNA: TGCGCCAGCAGCCGACAGGGGTACACTGAAGCTTTCTTT; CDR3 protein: CASSRQGYTEAFF
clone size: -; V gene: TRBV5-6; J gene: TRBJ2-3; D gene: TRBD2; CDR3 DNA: TGTGCCAGCAGCCAACGACTAGCGGGAGCGGGCACAGATACGCAGTATTTT; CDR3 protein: CASSQRLAGAGTDTQYF
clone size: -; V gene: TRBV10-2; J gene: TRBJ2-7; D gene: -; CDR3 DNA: TGCGCCACCGACGGGGTAGCGGAAGGGGACGAGCAGTACTTC; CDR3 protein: CATDGVAEGDEQYF
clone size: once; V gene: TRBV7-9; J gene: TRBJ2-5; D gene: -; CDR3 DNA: TGTGCCAGCAGCTTGAGACCGAAAGAGACCCAGTACTTC; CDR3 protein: CASSLRPKETQYF
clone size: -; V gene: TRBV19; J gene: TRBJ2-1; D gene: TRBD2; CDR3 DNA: TGTGCCAGTAGTCCCCAACTAGCGGGAGTCTCCAATGAGCAGTTCTTC; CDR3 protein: CASSPQLAGVSNEQFF
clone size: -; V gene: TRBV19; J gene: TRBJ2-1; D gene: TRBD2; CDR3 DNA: TGTGCCAGTAGTATAGATAACTACCCCGTGCGGGAGGGTTACAATGAGCAGTTCTTC; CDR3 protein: CASSIDNYPVREGYNEQFF
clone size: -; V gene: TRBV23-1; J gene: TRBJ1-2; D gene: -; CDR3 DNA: TGCGCCAGCAGTCAGTTATTGGGCCACCTCGGGGGCTACACCTTC; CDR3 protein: CASSQLLGHLGGYTF
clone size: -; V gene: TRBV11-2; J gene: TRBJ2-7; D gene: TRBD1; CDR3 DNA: TGTGCCAGCAGCTTAGAAACAGGGGGACTCTACGAGCAGTACTTC; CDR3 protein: CASSLETGGLYEQYF
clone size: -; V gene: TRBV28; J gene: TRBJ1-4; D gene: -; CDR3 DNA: TGTGCCAGCCGGATGGGGGGTACCGATGAAAAACTGTTTTTT; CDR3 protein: CASRMGGTDEKLFF
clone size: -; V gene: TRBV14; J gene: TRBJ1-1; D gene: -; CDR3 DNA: TGTGCCAGCAGCCAATATTTCGGGGCCATGAACACTGAAGCTTTCTTT; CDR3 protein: CASSQYFGAMNTEAFF
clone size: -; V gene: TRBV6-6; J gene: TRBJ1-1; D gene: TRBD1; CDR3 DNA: TGTGCCAGCAGACAGGGGGATGATATGAACACTGAAGCTTTCTTT; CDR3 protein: CASRQGDDMNTEAFF
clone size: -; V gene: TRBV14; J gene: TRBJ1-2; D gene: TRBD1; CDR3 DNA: TGTGCCAGCAGCCCTGGGACAGGGAAAAGTACTAACTATGGCTACACCTTC; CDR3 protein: CASSPGTGKSTNYGYTF
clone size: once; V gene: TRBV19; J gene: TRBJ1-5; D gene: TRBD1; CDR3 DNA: TGTGCCAGTAGTATAGGGCAGGGGGGCAATCAGCCCCAGCATTTT; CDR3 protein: CASSIGQGGNQPQHF
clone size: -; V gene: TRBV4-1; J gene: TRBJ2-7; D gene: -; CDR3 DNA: TGCGCCAGCAGCCCGTCCCCCGGGGCCCACTTTGTATACTTC; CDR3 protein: CASSPSPGAHFVYF
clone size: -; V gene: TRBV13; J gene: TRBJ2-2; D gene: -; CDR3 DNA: TGTGCCAGCAGCTTGGTCGCGAACACCGGGGAGCTGTTTTTT; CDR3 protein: CASSLVANTGELFF
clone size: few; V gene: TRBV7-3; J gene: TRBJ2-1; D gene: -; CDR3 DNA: TGTGCCAGCAGCTCCGCGACCGGGAGCAATGAGCAGTTCTTC; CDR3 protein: CASSSATGSNEQFF
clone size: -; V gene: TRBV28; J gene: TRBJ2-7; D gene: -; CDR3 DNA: TGTGCCAGCAGTTTTGACCTGGGGGCCTACGAGCAGTACTTC; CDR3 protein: CASSFDLGAYEQYF
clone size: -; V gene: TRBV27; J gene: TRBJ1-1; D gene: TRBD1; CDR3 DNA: TGTGCCAGCGGGTCGAAAGGGACAGGGAACTCTGAAGCTTTCTTT; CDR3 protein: CASGSKGTGNSEAFF
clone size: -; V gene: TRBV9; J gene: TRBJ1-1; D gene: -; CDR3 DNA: TGTGCCAGCAGCCCATGGACAGACCCGAACACTGAAGCTTTCTTT; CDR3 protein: CASSPWTDPNTEAFF
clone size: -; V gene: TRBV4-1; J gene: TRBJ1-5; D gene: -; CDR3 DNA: TGCGCCAGCAGCCAAGGGGACACGCGTCAGCCCCAGCATTTT; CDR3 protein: CASSQGDTRQPQHF
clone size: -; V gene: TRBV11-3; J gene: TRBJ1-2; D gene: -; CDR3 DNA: TGTGCCAGCAGCCACTGGACACCATTTAGGGGTGGCTACACCTTC; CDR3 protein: CASSHWTPFRGGYTF
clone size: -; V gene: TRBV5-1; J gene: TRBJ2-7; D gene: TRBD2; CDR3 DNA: TGCGCCAGCAGCGTTGAAAGCGGGGCCCCCGACGAGCAGTACTTC; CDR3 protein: CASSVESGAPDEQYF
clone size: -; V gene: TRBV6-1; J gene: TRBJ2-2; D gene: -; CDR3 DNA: TGTGCCAGCAATCAGCTAGCTGAGTCCGGGGAGCTGTTTTTT; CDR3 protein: CASNQLAESGELFF
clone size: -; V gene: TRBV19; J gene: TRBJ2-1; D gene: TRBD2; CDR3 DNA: TGTGCCAGTAAAGCGACTAGCGGGAGGGCCGGTGAGCAGTTCTTC; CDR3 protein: CASKATSGRAGEQFF